This T cell receptor beta chain was retrieved from a study of PD-1 blockade in classical Hodgkin lymphoma (dated by TCRdb to 2019 to 2021). Context from the whole study: Nivolumab dosing was 3 mg/kg intravenously every 2 weeks, continuing until either disease progression or unacceptable toxicity. The study used TCR beta sequencing and CyTOF to define a peripheral blood immune signature of response to PD-1 blockade in classical Hodgkin lymphoma. The full study reports these points: Baseline TCR diversity was reported to be lower in newly diagnosed patients than in healthy donors and to be lower still in relapsed/refractory patients. By C4D1, a significant rise was seen in CD4+ TCR diversity but not in CD8+ TCR diversity (p=0.0027 vs p=0.16), and the rise was most apparent among complete responders (p=0.02). Lower diversity was observed in patients in whom nivolumab was started less than 1 year after ASCT, and these patients were excluded from later analyses so that confounding by immune reconstitution would be avoided. Among trial patients, those achieving complete response had baseline diversity similar to that of newly diagnosed patients, while diversity was significantly lower in partial responders and progressors. The study was limited to a single clinical trial cohort, and causes of repertoire differences, possibly disease activity or prior therapy, remained undefined.

The sample's time point label, in plain terms: cycle 1 day 1 (C1D1), immediately before nivolumab initiation. All trial patients had relapsed after autologous stem cell transplantation, with cohorts A, B and C differing in prior brentuximab vedotin exposure. A total of 56 patients with relapsed/refractory classical Hodgkin lymphoma made up the trial cohort, and each patient's best overall response was complete response, partial response or progressive disease. Trial patients were treated with single-agent nivolumab in the multi-cohort phase II CheckMate 205 trial. An independent review committee assessed best overall response using the 2007 International Working Group response criteria. PBMCs from the trial were collected at three points: immediately before nivolumab initiation (C1D1), and during therapy at cycle 2 day 1 and cycle 4 day 1. After peripheral blood was drawn into 8 mL Vacutainer Cell Preparation Tubes, PBMCs were isolated by centrifugation and then cryopreserved.

The CDR3 runs 14 residues from the cysteine to the phenylalanine. Only the CDR3 DNA is retained, 42 bases long and in frame from the first base. V lost 3 bases and J lost 5 bases, and the count of bases not matched to a germline gene is 1. The germline V gene (reference sequence) provides CDR1 LNHDA and CDR2 SQIVND. Points on this clone: It has no known antigen specificity. No much larger clone exists at a distance of one base, and base qualities are not known.

Genomic DNA was extracted with the Qiagen DNeasy kit from unsorted PBMCs and from negatively selected CD4+ and CD8+ fractions. TCR beta CDR3 regions were subjected to amplification by immunoSEQ multiplex PCR with primers that anneal to V and J segments. Amplification bias was minimized using a synthetic immune receptor repertoire, and residual bias was removed computationally after sequencing. In the source study's methods: Repertoire diversity was quantified as the Shannon entropy index using custom Python scripts. Unsorted, CD4+ and CD8+ repertoires were examined separately, except in combined analyses, for which CD4+ and CD8+ sequences were merged in silico. A clone counted as expanded when the clone's frequency after treatment rose at least 2-fold relative to C1D1, and clones undetected at baseline were given a pseudocount of 0.5. Clones with 0 or 1 copy at C1D1 were defined as singleton clones, while clones with 2 or more copies were defined as non-singleton clones. By matching protein sequences in sorted samples from the same patient, clones expanded in unsorted samples were annotated as CD4+, CD8+ or unknown. Wilcoxon tests were applied to paired samples to test diversity changes from C1D1 to C4D1. TCRdb's version of the immuneACCESS table is confined to in-frame rearrangements and falls short of the full clone set. An unresolved V gene accounts for under half of the shortfall where checked; the remainder is of unknown origin. V and J calls and clone size are given by that table; D and trimming were obtained from the DNA. Within this sample are some 60,000 clones, with approximately 90% of them counted one time only. Jointly, the top ten make up around 16% of the sample.

Source: peripheral blood mononuclear cells (PBMCs), taken at baseline. Recombination linked TRBV19 to TRBJ1-5; 10 bases in the middle match TRBD1. The clonotype was recovered from a human donor with classical Hodgkin lymphoma. The nucleotides are TGTGCCAGTAGTATCGGGACAGGGGATCAGCCCCAGCATTTT. It codes for CASSIGTGDQPQHF.